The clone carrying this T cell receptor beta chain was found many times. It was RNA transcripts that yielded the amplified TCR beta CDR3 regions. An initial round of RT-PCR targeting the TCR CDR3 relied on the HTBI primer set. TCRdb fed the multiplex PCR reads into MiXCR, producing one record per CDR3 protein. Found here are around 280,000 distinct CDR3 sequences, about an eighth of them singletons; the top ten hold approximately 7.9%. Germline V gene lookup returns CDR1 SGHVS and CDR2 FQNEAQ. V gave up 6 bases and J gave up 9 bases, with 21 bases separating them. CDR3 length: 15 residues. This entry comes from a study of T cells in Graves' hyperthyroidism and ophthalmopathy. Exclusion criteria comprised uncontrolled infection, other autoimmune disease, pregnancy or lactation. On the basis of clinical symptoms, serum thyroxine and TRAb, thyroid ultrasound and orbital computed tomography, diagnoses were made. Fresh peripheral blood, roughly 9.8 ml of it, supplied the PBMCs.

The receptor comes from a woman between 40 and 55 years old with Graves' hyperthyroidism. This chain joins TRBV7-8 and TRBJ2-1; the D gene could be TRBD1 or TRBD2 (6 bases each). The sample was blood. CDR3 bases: TGTGCCAGCAGTGAATCACATAGGGAGGACAGTGAGCAGTTCTTC. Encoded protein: CASSESHREDSEQFF.